What follows are 16 T cell receptor beta chains derived from one specimen sequenced in a study of immune evolution from preneoplasia to lung adenocarcinoma. Profiling relied on immunoSEQ multiplex PCR, and the TCRdb table lists in-frame clones only, not all of them. The table has 9,500 to 15,000 clones, over 75% seen once. The sequencing sample was made of FFPE tissue from an adenomatous hyperplasia lung lesion. Noted subset: atypical adenomatous hyperplasia (AAH), lung preneoplasia. Every receptor here comes from a person aged 50-70 years with lung adenocarcinoma.

The genes are TRBV15 and TRBJ2-5, with D possibly TRBD1 on 6 matching bases. Germline values: CDR1 LNHNV, CDR2 YYDKDF (reference sequence). The CDR3 length is 17 residues. Trimming pared 1 base from V and 5 bases from J, leaving 20 bases between. The CDR3 sequence is CATSRAHGQGWTETQYF. CDR3 bases: TGTGCCACCAGCAGAGCTCATGGTCAGGGGTGGACGGAGACCCAGTACTTC. Variable domain in full (rest from reference TRBV15 and TRBJ2-5): DAMVIQNPRYQVTQFGKPVTLSCSQTLNHNVMYWYQQKSSQAPKLLFHYYDKDFNNEADTPDNFQSRRPNTSFCFLDIRSPGLGDTAMYLCATSRAHGQGWTETQYFGPGTRLLVL.

The rearrangement uses TRBV2 and TRBJ1-1; D not certain. V was pared by 5 bases and J by 3 bases, with 13 bases between. The CDR3 is 14 residues long. CDR1 is SNHLY, CDR2 FYNNEI, per germline. The CDR3 spells CASSPGRTDTEAFF. CDR3 DNA: TGTGCCAGCAGTCCCGGTCGGACCGACACTGAAGCTTTCTTT. Drawing the rest from reference TRBV2 and TRBJ1-1, the complete variable domain is EPEVTQTPSHQVTQMGQEVILRCVPISNHLYFYWYRQILGQKVEFLVSFYNNEISEKSEIFDDQFSVERPDGSNFTLKIRSTKLEDSAMYFCASSPGRTDTEAFFGQGTRLTVV.

The rearrangement uses TRBV30 and TRBJ1-5, with D perhaps matching TRBD1 (5 bases). Trimming left V 0 bases short and J 3 bases short, with 9 bases between. Germline CDR1 reads GTSNPN; CDR2 reads SVGIG (reference sequence). This CDR3 region has 14 residues. Written as DNA, the CDR3 is TGTGCCTGGAGTGTAACACAGGTCAATCAGCCCCAGCATTTT. Protein sequence: CAWSVTQVNQPQHF. Full variable domain (remainder filled in from reference TRBV30 and TRBJ1-5): SQTIHQWPATLVQPVGSPLSLECTVEGTSNPNLYWYRQAAGRGLQLLFYSVGIGQISSEVPQNLSASRPQDRQFILSSKKLLLSDSGFYLCAWSVTQVNQPQHFGDGTRLSIL.

In its sample, this clone was seen once. This chain links TRBV7-2 with TRBJ1-1; 7 nucleotides match TRBD1. CDR1 SGHTA and CDR2 FQGNSA come from the germline V gene. The J segment lost 4 bases and the V segment lost 3 bases, leaving 2 bases of the junction unmatched. CDR3 size: 13 residues. In nucleotides, the CDR3 is TGTGCCAGCAGCTTGACAGGGCTCACTGAAGCTTTCTTT. Protein sequence: CASSLTGLTEAFF.

This clone is a singleton in its sample. The chain carries TRBV4-2 and TRBJ2-1; D is unclear. This CDR3 contains 13 residues. The germline V gene has CDR1 LGHNA and CDR2 YNFKEQ. Trimming took off 0 bases at V and 7 bases at J, with 7 bases between the two ends. CDR3 sequence: CASSQEGWNEQFF. The CDR3 DNA follows: TGTGCCAGCAGCCAAGAGGGATGGAATGAGCAGTTCTTC.

The chain uses TRBV7-2 and TRBJ2-7; the D is unclear. The CDR3 is 13 amino acids. Trimming removed 3 bases from V and 0 bases from J, with 6 bases in between. Germline CDR1 reads SGHTA; CDR2 reads FQGNSA. CDR3 loop: CASSFRGSYEQYF. CDR3 DNA sequence: TGTGCCAGCAGCTTCCGAGGCTCCTACGAGCAGTACTTC. The variable domain in full, with the rest retrieved from reference TRBV7-2 and TRBJ2-7, is GAGVSQSPSNKVTEKGKDVELRCDPISGHTALYWYRQSLGQGLEFLIYFQGNSAPDKSGLPSDRFSAERTGGSVSTLTIQRTQQEDSAVYLCASSFRGSYEQYFGPGTRLTVT.

The J gene is TRBJ2-1, the V gene TRBV6-6, with TRBD1 matching 9 bases. The CDR3 spans 15 residues. Germline loops: CDR1 MNHNY, CDR2 SVGAGI (reference sequence). The junction had 9 bases not matched to a gene; V was cut back by 6 bases and J by 6 bases. The CDR3 DNA sequence: TGTGCCAGCAGACAAACCGGGACAGGGATCAATGAGCAGTTCTTC. Translating gives CASRQTGTGINEQFF.

The chain joins TRBV19 to TRBJ2-1, with D unresolved. V lost 8 bases, J lost 5 bases, and 10 bases lay in between. In germline, CDR1 is LNHDA, CDR2 SQIVND (reference sequence). CDR3 length equals 12 residues. In DNA form, the CDR3 reads TGTGCCAGTGGAGCGCAGAACAATGAGCAGTTCTTC. Translation: CASGAQNNEQFF.

V is TRBV19 and J is TRBJ1-2, with unresolved D. The germline V and J ends were trimmed by 5 bases and 7 bases, with 20 bases remaining between them. Germline V gene data show CDR1 as LNHDA and CDR2 as SQIVND (reference sequence). This CDR3 is built from 15 residues. The CDR3 coding sequence is TGTGCCAGTAGTCCCCGGCGAGACTACTACTCTGGCTACACCTTC. Translating gives CASSPRRDYYSGYTF.

This rearrangement joins TRBV5-1 to TRBJ2-3, with a possible D match to TRBD2 (6 bases). V lost 3 bases, J lost 1 base, and 18 bases lay in between. Germline CDR1 and CDR2: SGHRS and YFSETQ. The CDR3 loop spans 17 amino acids. The CDR3 loop reads CASSSATTSRGTDTQYF. CDR3 in DNA: TGCGCCAGCAGCTCGGCAACTACTAGCAGAGGCACAGATACGCAGTATTTT.

This clone appeared a single time. The V gene is TRBV4-1, the J gene TRBJ2-1, with D possibly being TRBD2 (5 bases). The V gene lost 4 bases and the J gene lost 4 bases, with 17 bases spanning the gap. The CDR3 runs 16 residues. Per the germline V gene, CDR1 is MGHRA and CDR2 is YSYEKL. The CDR3 DNA reads TGCGCCAGCAGCCGCCCATCGAGCGGCCCTTACAATGAGCAGTTCTTC. It yields the protein CASSRPSSGPYNEQFF.

This rearrangement joins TRBV6-5 to TRBJ2-7; TRBD2 matches 11 bases. V shed 6 bases and J 5 bases; nucleotides not matched to a gene: 9. Germline values: CDR1 MNHEY, CDR2 SVGAGI. The CDR3 runs 15 residues. CDR3 region: CASSPLAGGGDEQYF. As DNA, the CDR3 is TGTGCCAGCAGCCCTCTAGCGGGAGGAGGAGACGAGCAGTACTTC.

This clone is a singleton in its sample. This sequence joins TRBV5-1 and TRBJ2-7; perhaps TRBD2 as D (5 bases). V gave up 0 bases and J gave up 6 bases, with 13 bases separating them. The CDR3 runs to 14 residues. The V gene's germline CDR1 is SGHRS and CDR2 YFSETQ. This chain's CDR3 is CASSLVGRGSEQYF. The DNA of the CDR3 is TGCGCCAGCAGCTTGGTTGGTCGTGGGAGCGAGCAGTACTTC.

CDR3 nucleotides: TGTGCCACCAGCAGAGATCGGAGTTCGGACTCAATCACAGTTGAGCAGTTCTTC. Translated: CATSRDRSSDSITVEQFF. The V and J genes are TRBV15 and TRBJ2-1; a weak D match, TRBD2 (5 bases). V was shortened by 0 bases and J by 9 bases, with 24 bases between the two germline ends. In germline, CDR1 is LNHNV, CDR2 YYDKDF (reference sequence). The CDR3 loop spans 18 amino acids.

The rearrangement uses TRBV11-3 and TRBJ1-1; 12 nucleotides line up with TRBD1. The V gene's germline CDR1 is SGHNT and CDR2 YENEEA. The ends lost 5 bases at V and 4 bases at J; junction bases unmatched: 11. This CDR3 spans 17 amino acids. In nucleotides, the CDR3 is TGTGCCAGCAGCCCTGTACCGGGACAGGGGGCACGCACTGAAGCTTTCTTT. Amino acids: CASSPVPGQGARTEAFF.

The J gene is TRBJ1-1, the V gene TRBV5-1; tentative D call: TRBD1 (5 bases). This CDR3 is 17 amino acids long. The germline V gene encodes CDR1 SGHRS and CDR2 YFSETQ. The V and J ends lost 3 bases and 0 bases respectively, with 18 bases between them. CDR3 residues: CASSSGLGGGMNTEAFF. CDR3 DNA sequence: TGCGCCAGCAGCTCGGGTCTCGGTGGGGGGATGAACACTGAAGCTTTCTTT. The variable domain in full, completed from reference TRBV5-1 and TRBJ1-1, reads KAGVTQTPRYLIKTRGQQVTLSCSPISGHRSVSWYQQTPGQGLQFLFEYFSETQRNKGNFPGRFSGRQFSNSRSEMNVSTLELGDSALYLCASSSGLGGGMNTEAFFGQGTRLTVV.